This is a list of T cell receptor beta chains from one sample in a study of graft-versus-host responses after intestinal transplantation. Assay: immunoSEQ multiplex PCR; the TCRdb copy retains only in-frame clones and omits some. The sample holds tens of thousands of clones, about 90% seen once. This specimen consisted of PBMCs, obtained 26 days after transplant. The origin of the receptors is a human patient who received an intestinal transplant, so some T cells may come from the graft donor. The CDR3 runs from the conserved cysteine through the conserved F or W. A D gene is named only where the DNA matches it firmly. For some rows the clone size is stated as once, few or many, or as a class when expanded; others skip it.

TRBD2 | TRBJ2-1 | - | TRBV30 | CASSGGPNEQFF | TGTGCCTCTAGCGGGGGGCCTAATGAGCAGTTCTTC
- | TRBJ1-2 | - | TRBV28 | CASGLGGGSGGYTF | TGTGCCAGCGGCCTCGGGGGGGGGTCGGGCGGCTACACCTTC
- | TRBJ1-5 | - | TRBV28 | CASRRGWEHQPQHF | TGTGCCAGCAGGCGGGGTTGGGAGCATCAGCCCCAGCATTTT
- | TRBJ2-7 | - | TRBV7-2 | CASTPGISYEQYF | TGTGCCAGCACCCCCGGTATCTCCTACGAGCAGTACTTC
- | TRBJ1-1 | - | TRBV18 | CASSAGSEAFF | TGTGCCAGCTCAGCGGGTTCTGAAGCTTTCTTT
- | TRBJ1-6 | - | TRBV28 | CASTRDTSISPLHF | TGTGCCAGCACCCGGGACACCAGCATTTCACCCCTCCACTTT
TRBD1 | TRBJ1-5 | - | TRBV7-9 | CASSSGQGNQPQHF | TGTGCCAGCAGCTCGGGACAGGGTAATCAGCCCCAGCATTTT
- | TRBJ2-3 | - | TRBV7-6 | CASSRRPGTGRKQGRTDTQYF | TGTGCCAGCAGCCGAAGGCCGGGGACCGGCCGAAAACAGGGTAGGACAGATACGCAGTATTTT
- | TRBJ2-1 | - | TRBV20-1 | CSVAAREQFF | TGCAGCGTAGCCGCCCGCGAGCAGTTCTTC
TRBD1 | TRBJ2-2 | - | TRBV19 | CASSPLTGGGGELFF | TGTGCCAGTAGTCCCCTAACAGGGGGCGGAGGGGAGCTGTTTTTT
- | TRBJ2-3 | - | TRBV2 | CASSEALDLGDFTDTQYF | TGTGCCAGCAGTGAAGCCCTTGATCTAGGGGACTTCACAGATACGCAGTATTTT
- | TRBJ1-5 | - | TRBV4-1 | CASSQRSRDNNQPQHF | TGCGCCAGCAGCCAACGAAGCCGGGACAACAATCAGCCCCAGCATTTT
- | TRBJ2-7 | - | TRBV21-1 | CASSPAYEQYF | TGTGCCAGCAGCCCGGCCTACGAGCAGTACTTC
TRBD2 | TRBJ2-1 | - | TRBV27 | CASSLLLAGGPSHEQFF | TGTGCCAGCAGTTTACTTTTAGCGGGAGGGCCTTCTCATGAGCAGTTCTTC
- | TRBJ2-1 | - | TRBV28 | CASRYSEGEVRDNEQFF | TGTGCCAGCAGGTACTCCGAGGGGGAAGTGAGGGACAATGAGCAGTTCTTC
- | TRBJ2-3 | - | TRBV7-2 | CASSLDVGVGTDTQYF | TGTGCCAGCAGCTTAGATGTGGGAGTAGGTACAGATACGCAGTATTTT
- | TRBJ1-6 | - | TRBV7-8 | CASSLETGRVSPLHF | TGTGCCAGCAGCTTAGAGACAGGAAGAGTCTCACCCCTCCACTTT
TRBD2 | TRBJ2-3 | once | TRBV7-9 | CASSLMGGGGSDTQYF | TGTGCCAGCAGCTTAATGGGCGGGGGGGGATCAGATACGCAGTATTTT
- | TRBJ2-2 | - | TRBV27 | CASSFWGGASGELFF | TGTGCCAGTAGTTTCTGGGGGGGGGCGTCCGGGGAGCTGTTTTTT
TRBD1 | TRBJ2-5 | - | TRBV19 | CASSAAGGRETQYF | TGTGCCAGTAGTGCCGCAGGGGGCAGAGAGACCCAGTACTTC
- | TRBJ1-1 | - | TRBV15 | CATVGDMNTEAFF | TGTGCCACCGTAGGGGACATGAACACTGAAGCTTTCTTT
TRBD1 | TRBJ2-1 | - | TRBV7-9 | CASSLWVGDSSYNEQFF | TGTGCCAGCAGCTTATGGGTTGGGGACAGCTCCTACAATGAGCAGTTCTTC
- | TRBJ1-1 | - | TRBV7-3 | CASSFGGLDTEAFF | TGTGCCAGCAGCTTCGGGGGTTTGGACACTGAAGCTTTCTTT